What follows are 23 T cell receptor beta chains derived from one specimen sequenced in a study of blood T cell repertoires in COVID-19. Clones were sequenced by immunoSEQ multiplex PCR, and TCRdb holds only the in-frame ones, with some missing. The sample yields more than 350,000 clones, approximately 90% seen once. The sequenced sample was PBMCs or T cells enriched from blood (not recorded which). These receptors all come from a woman under 30 who had been exposed to COVID-19.

The chain couples TRBV4-3 to TRBJ1-2; weak D call: TRBD1 (6 bases). The CDR3 loop spans 13 amino acids. Germline V gene lookup returns CDR1 LGHNA and CDR2 YSLEER. V was clipped by 3 bases and J by 8 bases, with 13 bases between them. In nucleotides, the CDR3 is TGCGCCAGCAGCCAGACAGGCCCGGGGGGCTACACCTTC. Its protein product is CASSQTGPGGYTF.

This clone has only one observation. The chain has TRBV5-4 and TRBJ1-1; 9 bases fit TRBD1. Germline assignment: CDR1 SGHNT and CDR2 YYREEE (reference sequence). The trim removed 5 bases at V and 11 bases at J, leaving 19 bases unmatched. CDR3 length equals 16 residues. This chain's CDR3 is CASRWGQGTSSPAAFF. The CDR3 DNA reads as TGTGCCAGCAGGTGGGGACAGGGAACTTCTTCTCCTGCCGCTTTCTTT.

This rearrangement joins TRBV11-2 to TRBJ2-1; 9 bases fit TRBD1. The CDR3 has 15 residues. Trimming at V came to 5 bases and at J to 4 bases, leaving 6 bases not matched to a gene. Germline assignment: CDR1 SGHAT and CDR2 FQNNGV. CDR3 DNA sequence: TGTGCCAGCAGCGCCGACAGGGGGAGATACAATGAGCAGTTCTTC. The encoded protein is CASSADRGRYNEQFF.

The CDR3 DNA sequence: TGTGCCACCAGTGCGGGTTTAGGCAATCAGCCCCAGCATTTT. Translated, it gives CATSAGLGNQPQHF. The V gene is TRBV24-1, the J gene TRBJ1-5; D gene ambiguous. Germline V gives CDR1 KGHDR, CDR2 SFDVKD. V was cut by 5 bases and J by 2 bases, with 9 bases left in between. This CDR3 spans 14 amino acids.

This chain links TRBV11-2 with TRBJ2-7; TRBD1 aligns across 7 bases. Germline values: CDR1 SGHAT, CDR2 FQNNGV. V gave up 2 bases and J gave up 3 bases; unmatched junction bases: 10. The CDR3 sequence is 16 residues long. The CDR3 coding sequence is TGTGCCAGCAGCTTACGTGAAGGAACAGGGGTCTACGAGCAGTACTTC. Its protein product is CASSLREGTGVYEQYF.

The J gene is TRBJ1-6, the V gene TRBV28; D is possibly TRBD1 (6 bases). The ends were cut back, 3 bases at V and 7 bases at J, with 13 bases in the middle. Germline V gene lookup returns CDR1 MDHEN and CDR2 SYDVKM. CDR3 length equals 15 residues. CDR3 loop: CASSFGQLRNSPLHF. The CDR3 coding sequence is TGTGCCAGCAGTTTTGGACAGTTGAGAAATTCACCCCTCCACTTT.

This clone appeared a few times. The J gene is TRBJ1-5, the V gene TRBV27; possibly TRBD1 for D (6 bases). CDR3 length: 15 residues. Trimming took off 7 bases at V and 2 bases at J, with 15 bases between the two ends. Germline CDR1 and CDR2: MNHEY and SMNVEV (reference sequence). The CDR3 loop is CASTKRAGGNQPQHF. Written as DNA, the CDR3 is TGTGCCAGCACCAAACGGGCAGGGGGCAATCAGCCCCAGCATTTT.

The genes are TRBV18 and TRBJ1-5, with a possible D match to TRBD1 (5 bases). Germline V gene sequence: CDR1 KGHSH, CDR2 LQKENI. V lost 0 bases, J lost 5 bases, and 20 bases lay in between. This CDR3 region has 18 residues. For the CDR3, the DNA is TGTGCCAGCTCACCACCCGGGGGTAAATCGGCAGAGTATCAGCCCCAGCATTTT. Protein: CASSPPGGKSAEYQPQHF.

This clone has just one count. This chain uses TRBV7-6 with TRBJ2-7; 8 bases are a match to TRBD1. The length of the CDR3 is 14 residues. The trim removed 5 bases at V and 2 bases at J, leaving 5 bases unmatched. Germline CDR1 SGHVS, CDR2 FNYEAQ. The DNA for the CDR3 is TGTGCCAGCAGCCCCAGGGGGCCGACCTACGAGCAGTACTTC. It yields the protein CASSPRGPTYEQYF.

The CDR3 region is CASSRTSVPLAKNIQYF. The CDR3 nucleotides are TGTGCCAGCAGCCGGACTAGCGTTCCACTAGCCAAAAACATTCAGTACTTC. The rearrangement uses TRBV3-1 (or the pseudogene TRBV3-2) and TRBJ2-4, with TRBD2 matching 9 bases. CDR1 LGHDT and CDR2 YNNKEL come from the germline V gene (reference sequence). V lost 4 bases to trimming and J lost 0 bases; unmatched junction nucleotides: 7. This CDR3 has 17 amino acids.

CDR3 region: CASSSPGGALGGYTF. The CDR3 region has the DNA TGTGCCAGCAGTTCTCCCGGGGGGGCGCTGGGTGGCTACACCTTC. The rearrangement links TRBV28 to TRBJ1-2; TRBD1 is a possible D gene (6 bases). V lost 4 bases, J lost 7 bases, and 19 bases lay in between. The CDR3 is 15 amino acids. CDR1 is MDHEN, CDR2 SYDVKM, per germline.

This chain joins TRBV3-1 (or the pseudogene TRBV3-2) and TRBJ1-2, with D unresolved. This CDR3 comprises 12 residues. The V end was cut by 3 bases, the J end by 4 bases, with 6 bases between. The V gene's germline CDR1 is LGHDT and CDR2 YNNKEL (reference sequence). Here the CDR3 reads CASSQAPYGYTF. The CDR3 DNA reads as TGTGCCAGCAGCCAGGCCCCCTATGGCTACACCTTC.

The chain joins TRBV13 to TRBJ2-1, with D perhaps TRBD2 (5 bases). This CDR3 is built from 14 residues. Germline V CDR1 and CDR2: PRHDT, FYEKMQ (reference sequence). V dropped 0 bases and J dropped 7 bases, with 10 bases sitting between them. The CDR3 coding sequence is TGTGCCAGCAGCTTAGGTGGGAGTGGTAATGAGCAGTTCTTC. This codes for CASSLGGSGNEQFF.

The chain links TRBV24-1 to TRBJ2-2; 9 bases are a match to TRBD1. CDR1 is KGHDR and CDR2 is SFDVKD in the germline V gene. The CDR3 loop spans 15 amino acids. The trim removed 4 bases at V and 5 bases at J, leaving 4 bases unmatched. For the CDR3, the DNA is TGTGCCACCAGTGAGACAGGGGGATGGACCGGGGAGCTGTTTTTT. Translated: CATSETGGWTGELFF.

This clone was picked up one time. The rearrangement joins TRBV5-4 to TRBJ2-2; 14 positions match TRBD2. CDR1 SGHNT and CDR2 YYREEE come from the germline V gene (reference sequence). The CDR3 is 17 amino acids. V lost 2 bases and J lost 6; bases outside the gene matches: 6. As DNA, the CDR3 is TGTGCCAGCAGCTTTGTGACTAGCGGGAGGGTTCCCGGGGAGCTGTTTTTT. This sequence encodes CASSFVTSGRVPGELFF.

The J gene is TRBJ2-7, the V gene TRBV4-1; 9 bases match TRBD1. CDR1 and CDR2 from the germline V gene are MGHRA and YSYEKL. The CDR3 consists of 16 residues. V shed 2 bases, J shed 5 bases, and the junction held 10 bases outside the gene matches. CDR3 loop: CASSQPTGTGWHEQYF. DNA of the CDR3: TGCGCCAGCAGCCAACCGACCGGGACAGGGTGGCACGAGCAGTACTTC.

The CDR3 loop is CATSAVGTDYNEQFF. CDR3 nucleotide sequence: TGTGCCACCAGTGCCGTGGGGACAGATTACAATGAGCAGTTCTTC. The chain employs TRBV24-1 and TRBJ2-1, with TRBD1 matching 7 bases. The V gene's germline CDR1 is KGHDR and CDR2 SFDVKD. The CDR3 is 15 amino acids. Germline trimming cut 5 bases from V and 4 bases from J; bases unmatched to any gene: 7.

The chain uses TRBV5-1 and TRBJ2-1, with TRBD2 matching 9 bases. With 0 bases clipped from V and 12 bases from J, the junction kept 7 bases outside the gene matches. The CDR3 is 14 residues long. The germline V gene encodes CDR1 SGHRS and CDR2 YFSETQ. The CDR3 region is CASSLDASGTVQFF. CDR3 bases: TGCGCCAGCAGCTTGGACGCTAGCGGGACCGTGCAGTTCTTC. The variable domain in full, with the rest retrieved from reference TRBV5-1 and TRBJ2-1, is KAGVTQTPRYLIKTRGQQVTLSCSPISGHRSVSWYQQTPGQGLQFLFEYFSETQRNKGNFPGRFSGRQFSNSRSEMNVSTLELGDSALYLCASSLDASGTVQFFGPGTRLTVL.

The rearrangement joins TRBV9 to TRBJ1-1, with TRBD1 identical over 8 bases. Germline assignment: CDR1 SGDLS and CDR2 YYNGEE. The CDR3 contains 14 residues. V lost 3 bases, J lost 5 bases, and 6 bases stayed unmatched. The CDR3 nucleotides are TGTGCCAGCAGCGCATCAGGGGGCGAAACTGAAGCTTTCTTT. Its translation is CASSASGGETEAFF.

V gene TRBV4-2 combines with J gene TRBJ2-1; 10 bases match TRBD2. Germline V lookup: CDR1 LGHNA, CDR2 YNFKEQ. The V gene end was trimmed by 0 bases and the J gene end by 7 bases; junction bases not matched to a gene: 6. This CDR3 is 16 amino acids long. CDR3 loop: CASSQDAAGGDNEQFF. The CDR3 DNA follows: TGTGCCAGCAGCCAAGATGCAGCGGGAGGGGATAATGAGCAGTTCTTC.

CDR3 sequence reads: CASSEAGGIKAGELFF. The DNA of the CDR3 is TGTGCCAGCAGTGAAGCGGGCGGGATCAAGGCCGGGGAGCTGTTTTTT. V usage is TRBV2 and J usage is TRBJ2-2; D may be TRBD2 (6 bases). CDR3 length equals 16 residues. Looked up from germline, CDR1 is SNHLY and CDR2 is FYNNEI. Trimming cost V 0 bases and J 6 bases, with 14 bases left between them.

V and J are TRBV5-4 and TRBJ2-7; maybe TRBD1 (6 bases). Trimming removed 10 bases at V and 0 bases at J, with 14 bases between. Germline CDR1 is SGHNT and CDR2 is YYREEE (reference sequence). The CDR3 runs to 13 residues. This CDR3 is CAGRDKSSYEQYF. The CDR3 DNA reads as TGTGCCGGACGGGACAAAAGCTCCTACGAGCAGTACTTC.

This rearrangement joins TRBV20-1 to TRBJ1-1; tentative D call: TRBD1 (5 bases). The CDR3 is 11 residues long. The germline V gene encodes CDR1 DFQATT and CDR2 SNEGSKA (reference sequence). CDR3 bases: TGCAGCAGGGTGGGGAACACTGAAGCTTTCTTT. This sequence encodes CSRVGNTEAFF.